What follows are 12 T cell receptor beta chains derived from one specimen sequenced in a study of T cell changes during pregnancy in multiple sclerosis. Assay: immunoSEQ multiplex PCR; the TCRdb copy retains only in-frame clones and omits some. The table has approximately 130,000 clones, around 97% seen once. Here the sequenced sample was peripheral blood, taken after pregnancy. The source is a female donor with multiple sclerosis, enrolled in a pregnancy study.

The chain has TRBV28 and TRBJ2-7; tentatively, D is TRBD2 (5 bases). Trimming left V 6 bases short and J 0 bases short, with 15 bases between. In germline, CDR1 is MDHEN, CDR2 SYDVKM. The CDR3 consists of 15 residues. DNA of the CDR3: TGTGCCAGCAGGATAGCCGGGATACACTCCTACGAGCAGTACTTC. Amino acids: CASRIAGIHSYEQYF.

The sample holds one count of this clone. The chain is built from TRBV7-9 and TRBJ2-1; 9 bases align to TRBD2. V lost 1 base and J lost 6; bases outside the gene matches: 7. The germline V gene encodes CDR1 SEHNR and CDR2 FQNEAQ (reference sequence). The CDR3 is 16 residues long. Here the CDR3 reads CASSLGLGLARNEQFF. For the CDR3, the DNA is TGTGCCAGCAGCTTAGGACTAGGACTAGCGCGCAATGAGCAGTTCTTC.

CDR3 DNA: TGTGCCAGCAGCTTAGTTTCAGTACAAACAGAAGCTTTCTTT. Amino acids: CASSLVSVQTEAFF. The J gene is TRBJ1-1, the V gene TRBV7-9, with unresolved D. The CDR3 contains 14 residues. Trimming stripped 1 base from V and 8 bases from J, with 14 bases between. Germline values: CDR1 SEHNR, CDR2 FQNEAQ (reference sequence). Filled out from reference TRBV7-9 and TRBJ1-1, the complete variable domain reads DTGVSQNPRHKITKRGQNVTFRCDPISEHNRLYWYRQTLGQGPEFLTYFQNEAQLEKSRLLSDRFSAERPKGSFSTLEIQRTEQGDSAMYLCASSLVSVQTEAFFGQGTRLTVV.

The J gene is TRBJ2-7, the V gene TRBV6-5, with D unresolved. Looked up from germline, CDR1 is MNHEY and CDR2 is SVGAGI. The V end was cut by 6 bases, the J end by 6 bases, with 9 bases between. This CDR3 is 11 amino acids long. In DNA, the CDR3 is TGTGCCAGCAGCGGAGTCCGCGAGCAGTACTTC. Translating gives CASSGVREQYF.

This clone has a single count. The J gene is TRBJ2-7, the V gene TRBV11-3, with D unresolved. This CDR3 comprises 14 residues. V was cut by 4 bases and J by 4 bases, with 14 bases left in between. CDR1 is SGHNT, CDR2 YENEEA, per germline. The CDR3 reads CASSSRPELYEQYF. The DNA for the CDR3 is TGTGCCAGCAGCTCAAGACCGGAGCTATACGAGCAGTACTTC.

The gene calls are TRBV19 and TRBJ2-2, with TRBD1 matching over 7 bases. Germline CDR1 LNHDA, CDR2 SQIVND (reference sequence). V lost 5 bases to trimming and J lost 1 base; unmatched junction nucleotides: 10. This CDR3 comprises 17 residues. The CDR3 is CASSDLYRGRNTGELFF. In DNA, the CDR3 is TGTGCCAGTAGTGATTTATACAGGGGCCGGAACACCGGGGAGCTGTTTTTT.

J is TRBJ1-3 and V is TRBV19; 7 bases match TRBD1. After removal of 10 bases from V and 4 bases from J, the junction contained 7 bases not matched to a gene. The length of the CDR3 is 13 residues. Germline V gene sequence: CDR1 LNHDA, CDR2 SQIVND (reference sequence). The DNA for the CDR3 is TGTGCCACCGCGACAGGGTCCGGAAACACCATATATTTT. Amino acids: CATATGSGNTIYF.

This clone appeared a few times. The rearrangement joins TRBV27 to TRBJ2-7; D may be TRBD1 (6 bases). This CDR3 region has 12 residues. V lost 5 bases to trimming and J lost 6 bases, with 11 bases between them. Germline CDR1 and CDR2: MNHEY and SMNVEV (reference sequence). CDR3 protein: CASSPTGPEQYF. The CDR3 DNA sequence: TGTGCCAGCAGTCCGACAGGACCCGAGCAGTACTTC.

Here the CDR3 DNA reads TGCAGCCCCCCTGGGACAGTGGAATTTAGGGAGCAGTACTTC. This gives the protein CSPPGTVEFREQYF. The chain uses TRBV29-1 and TRBJ2-7, with 7 bases lining up with TRBD1. This CDR3 contains 14 residues. V shed 8 bases and J 7 bases; nucleotides not matched to a gene: 17. Germline V gene data show CDR1 as SQVTM and CDR2 as ANQGSEA.

The V call is TRBV7-8, the J call TRBJ1-2; 7 bases are a match to TRBD1. There are 15 residues in the CDR3. The V gene end was trimmed by 5 bases and the J gene end by 4 bases; junction bases not matched to a gene: 10. Germline V lookup: CDR1 SGHVS, CDR2 FQNEAQ. The CDR3 nucleotides are TGTGCCAGCAGCGTACCAGGGGGTGCTAGCTATGGCTACACCTTC. The encoded protein is CASSVPGGASYGYTF.

The rearrangement uses TRBV7-2 and TRBJ2-5; weak D call: TRBD2 (6 bases). Germline values: CDR1 SGHTA, CDR2 FQGNSA. V was clipped by 5 bases and J by 8 bases, with 12 bases between them. The CDR3 runs 12 residues. CDR3 sequence (DNA): TGTGCCAGCAGCGCCTTGGAGGGAACCCAGTACTTC. It codes for CASSALEGTQYF.

The CDR3 nucleotides read TGTGCCAGCTCACCTATGGTAGCGGGTACTAATGAGCAGTTCTTC. The encoded protein is CASSPMVAGTNEQFF. The rearrangement uses TRBV18 and TRBJ2-1; 7 nucleotides agree with TRBD2. Germline assignment: CDR1 KGHSH and CDR2 LQKENI. The CDR3 runs to 15 residues. Germline trimming cut 3 bases from V and 7 bases from J; bases unmatched to any gene: 9.